A selection of T cell receptor beta chains follows, all from one sample in a study of T cell repertoires in cytomegalovirus infection. What these receptors recognize is not known. TCRdb reprocessed the reads with MiXCR, giving one entry per CDR3 protein. The sample holds roughly 310,000 distinct CDR3 sequences, about 28% seen once. The source was cultured PBMCs, collected from culture after CMV antigen stimulation. The receptors were gathered from a human donor in good health (CMV status not recorded). Some clones in this sample may be carry-over from other donors' samples. CDR3s include the opening cysteine and the closing phenylalanine or tryptophan. Fields, in order: V gene, J gene, clone size, D gene, CDR3 protein, CDR3 DNA. D genes are given only for firm matches. Size tells how often a clone was seen (once, few, many) or the class of an expanded clone, and some rows leave it out.

>TRBV7-2|TRBJ2-7|NA|NA
CASSFPIGAGEQYF
TGTGCCAGCAGCTTCCCTATAGGGGCGGGCGAGCAGTACTTC
>TRBV4-2|TRBJ2-1|few|NA
CASTQLEGVGEQFF
TGTGCCAGCACTCAACTTGAGGGAGTTGGTGAGCAGTTCTTC
>TRBV5-1|TRBJ2-2|few|NA
CASSRSRGERVGELFF
TGCGCCAGCAGCCGAAGCAGGGGCGAACGGGTCGGGGAGCTGTTTTTT
>TRBV28|TRBJ2-7|few|NA
CASSLLDISGEQYF
TGTGCCAGCAGCTTATTGGACATCTCCGGCGAGCAGTACTTC
>TRBV19|TRBJ1-1|few|NA
CASYPGWGEAFF
TGTGCCAGTTACCCCGGCTGGGGTGAAGCTTTCTTT
>TRBV5-1|TRBJ2-7|few|NA
CASSFSPQPPYEQYF
TGCGCCAGCAGCTTTTCTCCTCAGCCTCCCTACGAGCAGTACTTC
>TRBV6-6|TRBJ2-7|once|TRBD1
CASSYEVGTGGSQEQYF
TGTGCCAGCAGTTACGAAGTTGGAACAGGGGGGTCTCAGGAGCAGTACTTC
>TRBV7-3|TRBJ2-1|NA|NA
CASSSSGVWYNEQFF
TGTGCCAGCAGCTCCTCAGGGGTTTGGTACAATGAGCAGTTCTTC
>TRBV29-1|TRBJ2-1|few|NA
CSVARNEQFF
TGCAGCGTTGCACGGAATGAGCAGTTCTTC
>TRBV7-3|TRBJ1-1|many|NA
CASSEQAGRTEAFF
TGTGCCAGCAGCGAACAGGCTGGAAGGACTGAAGCTTTCTTT
>TRBV7-2|TRBJ1-5|many|NA
CASSLARGGQPQHF
TGTGCCAGCAGCTTAGCCAGGGGAGGTCAGCCCCAGCATTTT
>TRBV7-2|TRBJ1-1|many|NA
CASSLDRFSLNTEAFF
TGTGCCAGCAGCTTAGATAGGTTCTCCTTGAACACTGAAGCTTTCTTT
>TRBV5-6|TRBJ2-7|NA|NA
CASSREAARAQYF
TGTGCCAGCAGCCGTGAGGCAGCGAGAGCACAGTACTTC
>TRBV18|TRBJ2-7|few|TRBD1
CASSPGTVDEQYF
TGTGCCAGCTCACCCGGGACAGTGGACGAGCAGTACTTC
>TRBV20-1|TRBJ1-5|once|NA
CSASRDTGEPQHF
TGCAGTGCTTCCCGGGACACTGGAGAGCCCCAGCATTTT
>TRBV7-2|TRBJ1-1|NA|TRBD1
CASSPGTGYTEAFF
TGTGCCAGCAGCCCGGGGACAGGGTACACTGAAGCTTTCTTT
>TRBV19|TRBJ2-7|NA|NA
CASSIGAEGTYEQYF
TGTGCCAGTAGTATAGGGGCGGAGGGGACCTACGAGCAGTACTTC
>TRBV13|TRBJ2-7|few|NA
CASSTIRGSYEQYF
TGTGCCAGCAGCACCATAAGGGGATCCTACGAGCAGTACTTC
>TRBV5-3|TRBJ2-1|few|TRBD2
CARSMREVLRSYNEQFF
TGTGCCAGAAGCATGCGGGAGGTTCTTCGCTCCTACAATGAGCAGTTCTTC
>TRBV24-1|TRBJ1-1|NA|TRBD1
CATSDLDRFEAFF
TGTGCCACCAGTGATCTGGACAGGTTCGAAGCTTTCTTT
>TRBV29-1|TRBJ1-2|NA|NA
CSVEDPGNYGYTF
TGCAGCGTTGAAGATCCCGGGAACTATGGCTACACCTTC
>TRBV7-2|TRBJ2-5|few|NA
CASSTTSQETQYF
TGTGCCAGCAGCACGACTAGCCAAGAGACCCAGTACTTC
>TRBV20-1|TRBJ1-5|NA|NA
CSANAGDQPQHF
TGCAGTGCGAATGCAGGGGATCAGCCCCAGCATTTT
>TRBV19|TRBJ1-5|NA|NA
CASSIQGPNQPQHF
TGTGCCAGTAGTATACAGGGCCCCAATCAGCCCCAGCATTTT
>TRBV6-5|TRBJ2-2|many|NA
CASSYSGSSSTGELFF
TGTGCCAGCAGTTACTCGGGGAGTTCGAGCACCGGGGAGCTGTTTTTT
>TRBV20-1|TRBJ1-5|NA|NA
CSAREPTSNQPQHF
TGCAGTGCTAGAGAGCCTACGTCTAATCAGCCCCAGCATTTT
>TRBV27|TRBJ2-6|many|NA
CASSPPQGYTGANVLTF
TGTGCCAGCAGCCCCCCCCAGGGTTACACTGGGGCCAACGTCCTGACTTTC
>TRBV7-2|TRBJ1-4|many|NA
CASSIRGSGPREKLFF
TGTGCCAGCAGCATCCGGGGCAGTGGTCCTAGGGAAAAACTGTTTTTT
>TRBV7-6|TRBJ2-3|few|TRBD1
CASSYGTGGAGTDTQYF
TGTGCCAGCAGCTACGGGACAGGGGGCGCGGGCACAGATACGCAGTATTTT
>TRBV2|TRBJ1-6|NA|NA
CASRQGDLSPLHF
TGTGCCAGCAGACAGGGAGACCTATCACCCCTCCACTTT
>TRBV4-2|TRBJ2-2|NA|TRBD1
CASSQANRGTGELFF
TGTGCCAGCAGCCAAGCAAACAGGGGCACCGGGGAGCTGTTTTTT